The clone carrying this T cell receptor (beta chain) was picked up a small number of times. The antigen is undetermined. Through MiXCR, TCRdb re-clonotyped the PCR reads. Of 15,000 to 20,000 clones in the sample, 25% were seen once. Thyroid surgery was performed in patients who had received no treatment beforehand. The data derive from a study of metastatic and nonmetastatic thyroid tumors. Study-wide findings and caveats: Patients with malignant thyroid tumors reportedly had significantly higher TCR beta diversity than those with benign nodules, in blood and tumor.

Germline V gene lookup returns CDR1 MRHNA and CDR2 SNTAGT. V was pared by 4 bases and J by 1 base, with 11 bases between. The CDR3 totals 15 residues. The sequencing input was adjacent normal tissue. The receptor was derived from a female donor with papillary thyroid cancer or a benign thyroid nodule (not recorded which). Some clones in this sample may be carry-over from other donors' samples. This chain joins TRBV6-4 and TRBJ2-1, with TRBD1 as a possible D gene (5 bases). In DNA form, the CDR3 reads TGTGCCAGCAGTGCCGGACACAATTCCTACAATGAGCAGTTCTTC. It codes for CASSAGHNSYNEQFF.